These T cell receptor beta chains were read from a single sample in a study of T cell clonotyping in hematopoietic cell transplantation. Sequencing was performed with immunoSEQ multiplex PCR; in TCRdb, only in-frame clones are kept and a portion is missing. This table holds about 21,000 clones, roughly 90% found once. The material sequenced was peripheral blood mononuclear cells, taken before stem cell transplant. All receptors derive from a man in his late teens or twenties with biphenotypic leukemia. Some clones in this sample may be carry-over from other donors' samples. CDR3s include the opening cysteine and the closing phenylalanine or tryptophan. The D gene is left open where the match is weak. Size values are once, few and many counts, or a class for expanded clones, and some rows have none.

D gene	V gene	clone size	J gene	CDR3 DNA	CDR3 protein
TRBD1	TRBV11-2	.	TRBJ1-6	TGTGCCAGCAGCCTCGAACAGGGGAGGTCACCCCTCCACTTT	CASSLEQGRSPLHF
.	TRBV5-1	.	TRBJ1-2	TGCGCCAGCAGCTTGGGGCCTTTCGGGCAGGATGGCTACACCTTC	CASSLGPFGQDGYTF
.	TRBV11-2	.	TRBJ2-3	TGTGCCAGCAGCTTCAATCAGGGTACCACAGATACGCAGTATTTT	CASSFNQGTTDTQYF
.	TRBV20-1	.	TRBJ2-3	TGCAGTGCTAGCCTACCAGATACGCAGTATTTT	CSASLPDTQYF
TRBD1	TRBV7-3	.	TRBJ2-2	TGTGCCAGCAGCCCATCCCCAGGGGGCGGTACCGGGGAGCTGTTTTTT	CASSPSPGGGTGELFF
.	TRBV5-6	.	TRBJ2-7	TGTGCCAGCAGCTTTCTTGCCAGGGCAACCTACGAGCAGTACTTC	CASSFLARATYEQYF
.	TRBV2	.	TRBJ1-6	TGTGCCAGCAGTGACAGCCCCCTCGTGGCGCCGCGGGGGTCACCCCTCCACTTT	CASSDSPLVAPRGSPLHF
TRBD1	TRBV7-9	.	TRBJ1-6	TGTGCCAGCAGCTGGGGGGACAGCACGTACGATTCACCCCTCCACTTT	CASSWGDSTYDSPLHF
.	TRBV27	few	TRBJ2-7	TGTGCCAGCAGCACCTTATGGGACGGAGACTACGAGCAGTACTTC	CASSTLWDGDYEQYF
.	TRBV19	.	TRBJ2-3	TGTGCCAGTAGTTTCGTTAAACAGGGGGGGGGAGATACGCAGTATTTT	CASSFVKQGGGDTQYF
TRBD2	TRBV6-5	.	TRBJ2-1	TGTGCCAGCAGTTACGGGTCTAGCGGAGATTACAATGAGCAGTTCTTC	CASSYGSSGDYNEQFF
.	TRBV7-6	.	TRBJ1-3	TGTGCCAGCAGCTTATCCGCGGGCTCTGGAAACACCATATATTTT	CASSLSAGSGNTIYF
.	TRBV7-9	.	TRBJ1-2	TGTGCCAGCAGCTTTGGTAGTAGGTCGGATGGCTACACCTTC	CASSFGSRSDGYTF
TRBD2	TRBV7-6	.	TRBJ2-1	TGTGCCAGCAGCTTACGCCCTAGCGGATCATACAATGAGCAGTTCTTC	CASSLRPSGSYNEQFF
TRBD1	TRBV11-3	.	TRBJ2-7	TGTGCCAGCAGCCTCCGGACAGGGACTCACGAGCAGTACTTC	CASSLRTGTHEQYF
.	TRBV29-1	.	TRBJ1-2	TGCAGCGTTGACAGAAACTATGGCTACACCTTC	CSVDRNYGYTF
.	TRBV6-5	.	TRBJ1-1	TGTGCCACCGGAGTCGCGCTTATGAACACTGAAGCTTTCTTT	CATGVALMNTEAFF
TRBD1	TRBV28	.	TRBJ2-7	TGTGCCAGCAGTCCCTCCGGGACAGGGGCCTACGAGCAGTACTTC	CASSPSGTGAYEQYF
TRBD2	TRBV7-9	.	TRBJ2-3	TGTGCCAGCAGCGCGCGGGGGGCGGATACAGATACGCAGTATTTT	CASSARGADTDTQYF
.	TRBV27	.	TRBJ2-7	TGTGCCAGCAGTCTACAGGTCCCTAGGAGGTACGAGCAGTACTTC	CASSLQVPRRYEQYF
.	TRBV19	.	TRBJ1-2	TGTGCCAGTAGTGGCTTGGCAGGGCATGTAGATGGCTACACCTTC	CASSGLAGHVDGYTF
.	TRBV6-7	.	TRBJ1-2	TGTGCCAGCAGTGAGGTACGATACTACACCTTC	CASSEVRYYTF
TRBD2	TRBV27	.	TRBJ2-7	TGTGCCAGCACCCCGGGGGGGTCCTACGAGCAGTACTTC	CASTPGGSYEQYF
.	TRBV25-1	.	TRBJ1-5	TGTGCCAGCAGTGCCGCGGATCATAGCAATCAGCCCCAGCATTTT	CASSAADHSNQPQHF
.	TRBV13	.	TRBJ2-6	TGTGCCAGCAGCCCAGGGTTCGGGGCCAACGTCCTGACTTTC	CASSPGFGANVLTF
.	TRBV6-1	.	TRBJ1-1	TGTGCCAGCAGTGAGATCCAGACGGGCACTGAAGCTTTCTTT	CASSEIQTGTEAFF